Following are 23 T cell receptor beta chains from one sample sequenced in a study of blood T cells in healthy people across ages. A J-beta primer mix and a sample-barcoded 5' primer were used in a second PCR of roughly 6 to 11 cycles. TCRdb fed the 5' RACE reads into MiXCR, producing one record per CDR3 protein. The profile covers approximately 810,000 distinct CDR3 sequences, with around 26% appearing a single time and around a sixth taken by the ten largest. The source material was blood. All receptors come from an elderly woman in good health.

Of note for this clonotype: Being one base from a much bigger clone, this may be a read error. The chain joins TRBV6-2 or TRBV6-3 to TRBJ2-7, with D possibly being TRBD1 (6 bases). The V gene lost 6 bases and the J gene lost 4 bases, with 16 bases spanning the gap. Germline lookup yields CDR1 MNHEY and CDR2 SVGEGT. There are 14 residues in the CDR3. CDR3 region: CASRTYRERYEQYF. CDR3 bases: TGTGCCAGCAGGACCTACAGGGAGCGGTACGAGCAGTACTTC.

The J gene is TRBJ2-7, the V gene TRBV7-8, with D tentatively TRBD1 or TRBD2 (5 bases each). V was trimmed by 2 bases and J by 2 bases, leaving 10 bases between them. CDR3 size: 14 residues. Germline loops: CDR1 SGHVS, CDR2 FQNEAQ. The CDR3 reads CASSLRRGPYEQYF. The CDR3 DNA is TGTGCCAGCAGCTTACGCCGGGGCCCCTACGAGCAGTACTTC.

V is TRBV12-3 or TRBV12-4 and J is TRBJ1-2; 8 bases are shared with TRBD1. V shed 5 bases, J shed 1 base, and the junction held 9 bases outside the gene matches. This CDR3 contains 16 residues. The CDR3 nucleotides read TGTGCCAGCAGTGACCTCAGGGGGCTCGGTAACTATGGCTACACCTTC. Translated, it gives CASSDLRGLGNYGYTF.

There are a few counts of this clonotype. A much larger clone lies one base from this, so it may be a read error. V gene TRBV20-1 combines with J gene TRBJ2-5, with 10 bases that match TRBD1. The CDR3 spans 14 residues. CDR1 DFQATT and CDR2 SNEGSKA come from the germline V gene (reference sequence). V lost 7 bases, J lost 11 bases, and 16 bases stayed unmatched. CDR3 sequence: CSVGTGVTKNEQYF. For the CDR3, the DNA is TGCAGTGTCGGGACAGGGGTCACCAAGAATGAGCAGTACTTC.

Regarding this clonotype: This clone may be a read error of a much larger clone one base away. Because the CDR3's place on the DNA is in doubt, the DNA is left out and the CDR3 is given as listed by TCRdb. The chain is built from TRBV29-1 and TRBJ1-2; whether TRBD1, the table's D call, matches the DNA was not checked. CDR1 and CDR2 (germline): SQVTM, ANQGSEA. The CDR3 adds up to 11 amino acids, both ends counted. The CDR3 here is CSGKGGYGCTF.

A remark on this clonotype: A much larger clone lies a single base off, so this may be a read error. In DNA form, the CDR3 reads TGCGCCAGCAGTCCCGACAGCTGCCAAAGAGATACGCAGTATTTT. Translated: CASSPDSCQRDTQYF. The chain joins TRBV10-1 to TRBJ2-3; a possible D gene is TRBD1 (5 bases). The V gene's germline CDR1 is WNHNN and CDR2 SYGVQD (reference sequence). The CDR3 consists of 15 residues. The V end was cut by 5 bases, the J end by 5 bases, with 17 bases between.

As for this clonotype: This may stem from a read error, because a much larger clone lies one nucleotide away. This rearrangement joins TRBV3-1 to TRBJ2-5, with 8 nucleotides matching TRBD2. Germline V CDR1 and CDR2: LGHDT, YNNKEL (reference sequence). The CDR3 contains 14 residues. V lost 4 bases, J lost 11 bases, and 12 bases stayed unmatched. In DNA, the CDR3 is TGTGCCAGCAGCCTCGGGGGGGCGATTAATGAGCAGTACTTC. The encoded protein is CASSLGGAINEQYF.

As concerns this clonotype: Given a much more abundant clone one base away, this may be a read error. V and J are TRBV7-2 and TRBJ1-2; the D gene is possibly TRBD1 (6 bases). Germline assignment: CDR1 SGHTA and CDR2 FQGNSA. The CDR3 is 15 amino acids. The CDR3 here is CAGSPPGTRSGGYTF. For the CDR3, the DNA is TGTGCCGGCAGCCCACCCGGGACAAGGTCCGGAGGCTACACCTTC.

The chain employs TRBV18 and TRBJ1-1, with D tentatively TRBD1 (5 bases). V shed 3 bases and J shed 7 bases, with 18 bases lying between them. Germline V CDR1 and CDR2: KGHSH, LQKENI. The CDR3 length is 15 residues. CDR3 protein: CASSPRRDREFEAFF. CDR3 DNA sequence: TGTGCCAGCTCACCCAGACGCGACAGAGAGTTTGAAGCTTTCTTT.

This chain uses TRBV4-2 with TRBJ2-1; D possibly uses TRBD1 or TRBD2 (6 bases each). The germline V gene encodes CDR1 LGHNA and CDR2 YNFKEQ. Trimming removed 3 bases at V and 1 base at J, with 13 bases between. The CDR3 is made up of 16 amino acids. The CDR3 sequence is CASSQGGVTSYNEQFF. In nucleotides, the CDR3 is TGTGCCAGCAGCCAGGGGGGCGTAACGTCCTACAATGAGCAGTTCTTC.

The rearrangement joins TRBV9 to TRBJ1-6, with TRBD1 identical over 11 bases. This CDR3 comprises 15 residues. V gave up 3 bases and J gave up 9 bases; unmatched junction bases: 5. Germline CDR1 reads SGDLS; CDR2 reads YYNGEE. This chain's CDR3 is CASSAAGTGGSPLHF. The DNA for the CDR3 is TGTGCCAGCAGCGCGGCCGGGACAGGGGGTTCACCCCTCCACTTT. The variable domain in full, completed from reference TRBV9 and TRBJ1-6, reads DSGVTQTPKHLITATGQRVTLRCSPRSGDLSVYWYQQSLDQGLQFLIQYYNGEERAKGNILERFSAQQFPDLHSELNLSSLELGDSALYFCASSAAGTGGSPLHFGNGTRLTVT.

Ten or more counts support this clonotype. The rearrangement joins TRBV27 to TRBJ2-7; 15 positions match TRBD2. Unmatched junction bases numbered 12, after V lost 6 bases and J lost 3 bases. The CDR3 runs to 18 residues. Germline V gene sequence: CDR1 MNHEY, CDR2 SMNVEV (reference sequence). Written as DNA, the CDR3 is TGTGCCAGCAGCCCAACCGGGACTAGCGGGGGGCTGGTCTACGAGCAGTACTTC. Protein product: CASSPTGTSGGLVYEQYF.

Turning to this clonotype: With a much larger clone just one base away, this may be a read error. The rearrangement links TRBV20-1 to TRBJ2-3; the D gene could be TRBD1 or TRBD2 (6 bases each). Between the trimmed V and J ends, which lost 0 bases and 8 bases, there was a span of 18 bases. Germline values: CDR1 DFQATT, CDR2 SNEGSKA (reference sequence). The CDR3 extends over 15 amino acids. In DNA form, the CDR3 reads TGCAGTGCTAGAGACCCCCTTAGGGGGGTAGGTACGCAGTATTTT. Translated: CSARDPLRGVGTQYF.

The chain combines TRBV20-1 with TRBJ1-3, with 7 bases matching TRBD1. Trimming took 6 bases from V and 3 from J; bases not matched to a gene: 8. The CDR3 runs to 14 residues. Germline CDR1 DFQATT, CDR2 SNEGSKA (reference sequence). CDR3 residues: CSAPTGTLGNTIYF. Here the CDR3 DNA reads TGCAGTGCCCCGACAGGGACTCTTGGAAACACCATATATTTT.

On this clonotype: Given a much more abundant clone one base away, this may be a read error. This sequence joins TRBV3-1 and TRBJ1-5; 7 nucleotides agree with TRBD1. The V gene end was trimmed by 4 bases and the J gene end by 9 bases; junction bases not matched to a gene: 12. This CDR3 has 15 amino acids. CDR1 and CDR2 (germline): LGHDT, YNNKEL (reference sequence). CDR3 nucleotide sequence: TGTGCCAGCAGCCGGTACCGGGACAGCGGTTGGCCCCAGCATTTT. Its protein product is CASSRYRDSGWPQHF.

Ten or more counts support this clonotype. This chain joins TRBV18 and TRBJ2-5, with D perhaps matching TRBD1 or TRBD2 (5 bases each). The CDR3 is 15 residues long. Trimming took off 0 bases at V and 1 base at J, with 9 bases between the two ends. Germline assignment: CDR1 KGHSH and CDR2 LQKENI. The CDR3 nucleotides are TGTGCCAGCTCACCACCAGTGAGGGGCCAAGAGACCCAGTACTTC. This translates into CASSPPVRGQETQYF. The full variable domain, its missing parts supplied by reference TRBV18 and TRBJ2-5, is NAGVMQNPRHLVRRRGQEARLRCSPMKGHSHVYWYRQLPEEGLKFMVYLQKENIIDESGMPKERFSAEFPKEGPSILRIQQVVRGDSAAYFCASSPPVRGQETQYFGPGTRLLVL.

This rearrangement joins TRBV6-1 to TRBJ2-2, with 13 bases lining up with TRBD2. The germline V gene encodes CDR1 MNHNS and CDR2 SASEGT. Germline trimming cut 8 bases from V and 1 base from J; bases unmatched to any gene: 7. The CDR3 is 17 residues long. DNA for the CDR3: TGTGCCAGCTCGGGTCGACTAGCGGGGGGGAACACCGGGGAGCTGTTTTTT. Protein product: CASSGRLAGGNTGELFF.

The sample holds a few counts of this clonotype. V is TRBV27 and J is TRBJ1-4; unclear D gene. The CDR3 runs 15 residues. CDR1 MNHEY and CDR2 SMNVEV come from the germline V gene (reference sequence). V shed 3 bases and J shed 3 bases, with 11 bases lying between them. In nucleotides, the CDR3 is TGTGCCAGCAGTTTTAATAGGGCACCTAATGAAAAACTGTTTTTT. Its translation is CASSFNRAPNEKLFF.

J is TRBJ1-4 and V is TRBV5-5; D perhaps matches TRBD1 (6 bases). From germline, CDR1 is SGHKS and CDR2 YYEKEE (reference sequence). V was shortened by 1 base and J by 8 bases, with 12 bases between the two germline ends. This CDR3 is built from 14 residues. CDR3 amino acids: CASSLSQGKEKLFF. The CDR3 DNA follows: TGTGCCAGCAGCTTGAGCCAGGGGAAGGAAAAACTGTTTTTT.

To note about this clonotype: Its ends do not fully match the called genes, so a read error is possible. The chain couples TRBV10-3 to TRBJ2-3; a possible D gene is TRBD1 (5 bases). Germline values: CDR1 ENHRY, CDR2 SYGVKD. The CDR3 totals 10 residues. This CDR3 is CAIGTGTQYF. The CDR3 DNA sequence: TGCGCCATTGGAACAGGTACGCAGTATTTT.

The chain joins TRBV7-8 to TRBJ1-5; 7 bases are a match to TRBD1. This CDR3 is built from 16 residues. J was trimmed by 1 base and V by 5 bases; bases with no gene match: 8. Looked up from germline, CDR1 is SGHVS and CDR2 is FQNEAQ. CDR3 nucleotide sequence: TGTGCCAGCAGCCTGACAGGGTATAACAGCAATCAGCCCCAGCATTTT. Encoded protein: CASSLTGYNSNQPQHF. Complete variable domain (other parts from reference TRBV7-8 and TRBJ1-5): GAGVSQSPRYKVAKRGQDVALRCDPISGHVSLFWYQQALGQGPEFLTYFQNEAQLDKSGLPSDRFFAERPEGSVSTLKIQRTQQEDSAVYLCASSLTGYNSNQPQHFGDGTRLSIL.

This clonotype was detected only a few times. The CDR3 region has the DNA TGTGCCAGCAGTTTCCGTAGGGCCTTGACTGAAGCTTTCTTT. Its protein product is CASSFRRALTEAFF. V is TRBV12-3 or TRBV12-4 and J is TRBJ1-1; D gene unclear. The CDR3 is made up of 14 amino acids. V was pared by 3 bases and J by 5 bases, with 13 bases between.

The genes are TRBV18 and TRBJ2-7, with 8 nucleotides matching TRBD1. CDR1 KGHSH and CDR2 LQKENI come from the germline V gene. Unmatched junction bases numbered 3, after V lost 5 bases and J lost 3 bases. The CDR3 is 13 residues long. The CDR3 sequence is CASSFTGGYEQYF. The DNA of the CDR3 is TGTGCCAGCTCATTTACAGGGGGCTACGAGCAGTACTTC.